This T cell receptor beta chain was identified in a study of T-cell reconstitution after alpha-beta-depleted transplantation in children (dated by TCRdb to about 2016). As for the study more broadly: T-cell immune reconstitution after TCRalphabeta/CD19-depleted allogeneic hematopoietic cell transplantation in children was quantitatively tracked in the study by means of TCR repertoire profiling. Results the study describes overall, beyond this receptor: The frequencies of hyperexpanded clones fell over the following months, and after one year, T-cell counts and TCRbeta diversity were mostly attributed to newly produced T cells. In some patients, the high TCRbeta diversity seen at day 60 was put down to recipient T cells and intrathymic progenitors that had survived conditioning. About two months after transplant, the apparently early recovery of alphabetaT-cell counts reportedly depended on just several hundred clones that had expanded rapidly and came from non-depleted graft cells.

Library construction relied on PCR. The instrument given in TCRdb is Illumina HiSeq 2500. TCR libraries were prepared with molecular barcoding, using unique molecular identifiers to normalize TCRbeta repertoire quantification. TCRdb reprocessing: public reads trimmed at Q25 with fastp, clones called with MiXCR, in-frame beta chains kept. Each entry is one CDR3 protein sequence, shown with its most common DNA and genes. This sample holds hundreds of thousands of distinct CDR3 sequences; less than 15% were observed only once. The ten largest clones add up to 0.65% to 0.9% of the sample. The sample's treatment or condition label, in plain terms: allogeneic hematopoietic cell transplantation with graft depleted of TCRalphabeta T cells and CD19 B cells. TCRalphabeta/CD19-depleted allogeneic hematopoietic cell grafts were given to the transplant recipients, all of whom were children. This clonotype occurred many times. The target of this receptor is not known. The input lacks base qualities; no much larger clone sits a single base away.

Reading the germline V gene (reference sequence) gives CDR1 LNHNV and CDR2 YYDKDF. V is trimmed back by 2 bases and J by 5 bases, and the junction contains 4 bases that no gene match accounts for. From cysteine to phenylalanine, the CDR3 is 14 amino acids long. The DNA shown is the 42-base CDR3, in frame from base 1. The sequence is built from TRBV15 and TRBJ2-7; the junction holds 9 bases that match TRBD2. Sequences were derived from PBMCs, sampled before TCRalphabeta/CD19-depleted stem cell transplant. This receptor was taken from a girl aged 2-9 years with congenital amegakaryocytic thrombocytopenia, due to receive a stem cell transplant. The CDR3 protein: CATSRWTSEDEQYF. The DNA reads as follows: TGTGCCACCAGCAGATGGACTAGCGAGGACGAGCAGTACTTC. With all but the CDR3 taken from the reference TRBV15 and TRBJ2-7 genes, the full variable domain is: DAMVIQNPRYQVTQFGKPVTLSCSQTLNHNVMYWYQQKSSQAPKLLFHYYDKDFNNEADTPDNFQSRRPNTSFCFLDIRSPGLGDTAMYLCATSRWTSEDEQYFGPGTRLTVT.